Sequencing of this T cell receptor (beta chain) was carried out in a study of a mutant IDH1 vaccine in newly diagnosed glioma. This CDR3 region has 14 residues. The germline V gene has CDR1 SQVTM and CDR2 ANQGSEA. With 7 bases removed from V and 2 bases from J, the gap between germline ends came to 14 bases. Concerning this clone: What it recognizes is unknown.

The data were produced by immunoSEQ multiplex PCR, yet TCRdb's version contains in-frame clones alone and is incomplete. The sample has about 120,000 clones, 85% to 90% seen once; the top ten hold roughly 0.61%. The time point is: week 11, during vaccination. Vaccinated patients received 300 ug of mutant IDH1 20-mer peptide per dose, with topical imiquimod. The clonotype comes from a woman aged 50 to 60 with glioma. The starting material was PBMCs, obtained from a glioma patient whose treatment included an IDH1 peptide vaccine. This chain uses TRBV29-1 with TRBJ2-2; D is possibly TRBD1 or TRBD2 (5 bases each). The CDR3 DNA follows: TGCAGCGCAGCCCGGGGCGGAAACACCGGGGAGCTGTTTTTT. Translated, it gives CSAARGGNTGELFF.